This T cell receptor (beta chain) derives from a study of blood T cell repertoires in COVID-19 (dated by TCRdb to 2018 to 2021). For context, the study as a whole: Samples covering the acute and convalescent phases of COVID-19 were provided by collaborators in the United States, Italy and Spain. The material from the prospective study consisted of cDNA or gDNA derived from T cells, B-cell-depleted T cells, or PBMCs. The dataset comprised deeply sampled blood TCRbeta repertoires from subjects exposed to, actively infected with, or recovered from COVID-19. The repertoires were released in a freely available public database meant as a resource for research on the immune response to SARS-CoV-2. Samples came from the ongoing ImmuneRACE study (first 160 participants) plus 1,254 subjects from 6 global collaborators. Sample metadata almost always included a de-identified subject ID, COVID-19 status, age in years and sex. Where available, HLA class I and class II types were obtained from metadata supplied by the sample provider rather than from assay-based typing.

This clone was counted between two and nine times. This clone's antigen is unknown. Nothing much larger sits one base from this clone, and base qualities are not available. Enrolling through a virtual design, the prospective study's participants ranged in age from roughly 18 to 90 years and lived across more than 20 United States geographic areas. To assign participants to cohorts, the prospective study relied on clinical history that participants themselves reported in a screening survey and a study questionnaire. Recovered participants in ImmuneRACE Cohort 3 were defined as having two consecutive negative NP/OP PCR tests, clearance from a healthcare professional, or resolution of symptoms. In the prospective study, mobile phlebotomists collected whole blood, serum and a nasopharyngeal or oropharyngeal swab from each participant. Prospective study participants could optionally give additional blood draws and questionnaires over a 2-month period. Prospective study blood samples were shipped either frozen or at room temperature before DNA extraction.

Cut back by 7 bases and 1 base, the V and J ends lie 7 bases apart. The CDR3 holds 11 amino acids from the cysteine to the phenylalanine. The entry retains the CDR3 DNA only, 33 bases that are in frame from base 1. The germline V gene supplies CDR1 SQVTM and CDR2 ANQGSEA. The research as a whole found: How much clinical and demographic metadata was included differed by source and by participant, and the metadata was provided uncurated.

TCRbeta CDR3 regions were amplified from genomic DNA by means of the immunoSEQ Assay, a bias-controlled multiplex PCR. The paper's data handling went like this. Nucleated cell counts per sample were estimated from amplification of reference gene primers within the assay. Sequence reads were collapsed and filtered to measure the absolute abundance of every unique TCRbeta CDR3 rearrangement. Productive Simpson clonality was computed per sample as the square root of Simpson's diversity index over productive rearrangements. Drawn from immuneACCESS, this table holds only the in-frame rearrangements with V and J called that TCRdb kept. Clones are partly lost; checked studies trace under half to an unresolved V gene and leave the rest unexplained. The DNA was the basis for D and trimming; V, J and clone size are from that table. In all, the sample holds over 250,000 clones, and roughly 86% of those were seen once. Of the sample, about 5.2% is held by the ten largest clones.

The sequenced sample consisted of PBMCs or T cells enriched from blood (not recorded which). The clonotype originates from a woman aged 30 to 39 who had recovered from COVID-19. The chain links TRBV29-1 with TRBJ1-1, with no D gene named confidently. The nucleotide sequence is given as TGCAGCGACGAGGGGAACACTGAAGCTTTCTTT. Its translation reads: CSDEGNTEAFF.